The present T cell receptor beta chain was sequenced within a study of cytomegalovirus exposure and HLA in healthy donors. In its sample, this clone was seen once. Antigen: not known. Measured with immunoSEQ multiplex PCR; TCRdb has only the in-frame clones, and not every one. The sample has some 140,000 clones, 86% seen once; the top ten hold roughly 3%. General observations from the study: Some TCR beta chains (roughly 160 of them) were listed as cytomegalovirus-associated. Many donors carried some public TCRs, although rarity characterized most TCR sequences.

There are 18 residues in the CDR3. Trimming left V 0 bases short and J 2 bases short, with 20 bases between. In germline, CDR1 is SGHRS, CDR2 YFSETQ. This sequence was found in a man aged 18 to 35 in good health and CMV-seronegative. The sequencing input was PBMCs. The chain combines TRBV5-1 with TRBJ2-5, with D uncertain. The CDR3 is CASSLEATSALPQETQYF. As DNA, the CDR3 is TGCGCCAGCAGCTTGGAAGCGACGTCCGCCCTACCGCAAGAGACCCAGTACTTC.